This is a list of T cell receptor beta chains from one sample in a study of T cell responses to AZD1222 COVID-19 vaccine. The table came from immunoSEQ multiplex PCR; TCRdb's copy has only in-frame clones and leaves some out. The data contain about 66,000 clones, 90% to 95% of them seen just once; the ten biggest clones take up approximately 6%. Material: peripheral blood, obtained 28 days after the second dose of the MenACWY control vaccine. Every receptor here comes from an adult who received the MenACWY meningococcal vaccine as a control. The CDR3 runs from the conserved cysteine through the conserved F or W. Each record gives: D gene, CDR3 length, V gene, clone size, J gene, CDR3 protein, CDR3 DNA. A D gene is named only where the DNA matches it firmly. Rows give clone size only sometimes, using once, few, many, or a class for an expanded clone.

>TRBD1|12|TRBV28|NA|TRBJ1-1
CASSFGDSGAFF
TGTGCCAGCAGTTTTGGGGACAGCGGAGCTTTCTTT
>NA|11|TRBV11-2|NA|TRBJ1-2
CASSPGGGYTF
TGTGCCAGCAGCCCGGGGGGTGGCTACACCTTC
>TRBD2|16|TRBV11-3|NA|TRBJ2-1
CASSSRLAGEYNEQFF
TGTGCCAGCAGCTCAAGACTAGCGGGAGAATACAATGAGCAGTTCTTC
>TRBD2|15|TRBV6-5|NA|TRBJ2-1
CASSPLAGAYNEQFF
TGTGCCAGCAGCCCCCTAGCGGGGGCCTACAATGAGCAGTTCTTC
>TRBD2|15|TRBV9|NA|TRBJ2-1
CASSGVGGSIHEQFF
TGTGCCAGCAGCGGGGTGGGCGGGAGTATACATGAGCAGTTCTTC
>NA|15|TRBV9|NA|TRBJ2-7
CASSVARQGTGEQYF
TGTGCCAGCAGCGTAGCTCGTCAGGGTACCGGCGAGCAGTACTTC
>NA|15|TRBV28|NA|TRBJ1-1
CASSLATQLNTEAFF
TGTGCCAGCAGTTTAGCAACACAGTTGAACACTGAAGCTTTCTTT
>TRBD2|15|TRBV7-6|NA|TRBJ2-3
CASRREAGGLDTQYF
TGTGCCAGCAGACGAGAAGCGGGAGGATTAGATACGCAGTATTTT
>TRBD2|15|TRBV9|NA|TRBJ2-7
CASGTSGRASGEQYF
TGTGCCTCAGGGACTAGCGGGAGGGCCTCGGGGGAGCAGTACTTC
>TRBD1|16|TRBV7-9|NA|TRBJ2-1
CASSATGTGLVHEQFF
TGTGCCAGCAGCGCAACCGGGACAGGTCTAGTGCATGAGCAGTTCTTC
>NA|11|TRBV12-3/TRBV12-4|NA|TRBJ1-1
CASSSGSGAFF
TGTGCCAGCAGTTCCGGAAGTGGAGCTTTCTTT
>NA|13|TRBV5-6|NA|TRBJ2-7
CASSSPGFYEQYF
TGTGCCAGCAGCTCTCCGGGATTTTACGAGCAGTACTTC
>NA|14|TRBV30|once|TRBJ2-3
CAWRIDGSTDTQYF
TGTGCCTGGAGAATAGATGGGAGCACAGATACGCAGTATTTT
>NA|15|TRBV15|NA|TRBJ1-4
CATSRAWGTNEKLFF
TGTGCCACCAGCAGAGCGTGGGGAACGAATGAAAAACTGTTTTTT
>NA|15|TRBV5-6|NA|TRBJ2-2
CASSLWAGTTGELFF
TGTGCCAGCAGCTTGTGGGCAGGGACCACCGGGGAGCTGTTTTTT
>NA|16|TRBV5-4|NA|TRBJ1-5
CASSPGGGRTHQPQHF
TGTGCCAGCAGCCCTGGGGGGGGACGGACCCATCAGCCCCAGCATTTT
>TRBD2|15|TRBV6-1|once|TRBJ2-1
CASSERAGAWDEQFF
TGTGCCAGCAGTGAAAGGGCGGGAGCCTGGGATGAGCAGTTCTTC
>NA|12|TRBV12-3/TRBV12-4|NA|TRBJ2-3
CASSLGTDTQYF
TGTGCCAGCAGTTTAGGGACAGATACGCAGTATTTT
>NA|13|TRBV19|once|TRBJ2-5
CASSGSFGETQYF
TGTGCCAGTAGTGGTTCGTTCGGAGAGACCCAGTACTTC
>TRBD2|15|TRBV6-5|NA|TRBJ2-3
CASSALAGGPDTQYF
TGTGCCAGCAGCGCACTAGCGGGAGGACCAGATACGCAGTATTTT
>NA|14|TRBV7-9|NA|TRBJ1-2
CASSSYTDSRGYTF
TGTGCCAGCAGCTCTTACACCGACAGTCGGGGCTACACCTTC
>TRBD1|16|TRBV5-8|NA|TRBJ1-1
CASSPGHGTANTEAFF
TGTGCCAGCAGCCCAGGGCACGGGACAGCAAACACTGAAGCTTTCTTT
>NA|12|TRBV12-3/TRBV12-4|NA|TRBJ2-5
CASSPRGETQYF
TGTGCCAGCAGTCCTCGGGGAGAGACCCAGTACTTC